This T cell receptor (beta chain) was sequenced in a study of HIV-infected patients and healthy controls. V shed 5 bases, J shed 2 bases, and the junction held 5 bases outside the gene matches. CDR1 MNHNS and CDR2 SASEGT come from the germline V gene. The CDR3 is 14 residues long. TCRdb reprocessed the 5' RACE reads via MiXCR and lists one record per CDR3 protein. The sample consists of roughly 70,000 distinct CDR3 sequences, about a sixth of them appearing once. This chain joins TRBV6-1 and TRBJ1-2, with TRBD1 matching 7 bases. The receptor's source is a human donor in good health. The specimen sequenced was CD4+ T cells from blood. The CDR3 region is CASSTGQRNYGYTF. The CDR3 nucleotides read TGTGCCAGCAGTACGGGACAGAGAAACTATGGCTACACCTTC.